The following is a T cell receptor (beta chain) sequence with its context. Its specificity is unknown. Method: immunoSEQ multiplex PCR; TCRdb's copy keeps in-frame clones and lacks some. This table holds some 2,100,000 clones, about 93% found once. This specimen belongs to a study of shared clonotypes between healthy human individuals. Germline CDR1 reads SGHVS; CDR2 reads FQNEAQ. CDR3 length: 14 residues. Trimming shortened V by 5 bases and J by 4 bases, and 15 bases separated the two germline ends. Overall study results and limits: Sharing across four donors was highest in naive CD4 (approximately 5%) and lowest in memory CD8 (around 0.4%). Limited genetic and exposure-history diversity came from having few donors. Read depth was anticipated to influence clonotype sharing among donors.

Naive CD8 cells lacked CD45RO and underwent positive selection for CCR7, leaving out terminally differentiated effector memory CD45RA+ cells. V gene TRBV7-8 combines with J gene TRBJ2-7; D perhaps matches TRBD2 (6 bases). The source of this sequence is a young man in good health. Some clones in this sample may be carry-over from other donors' samples. Sequencing was performed on naive CD8+ T cells from PBMCs. CDR3 nucleotides: TGTGCCAGCAGCCCCCGGGACGGACTATACGAGCAGTACTTC. Encoded protein: CASSPRDGLYEQYF.